The present T cell receptor beta chain was sequenced within a study of glioma-infiltrating T cells after dendritic cell vaccination. At the level of the study: Dendritic cell vaccination trial patients had either newly diagnosed or recurrent glioblastoma. Whole-study results and caveats: Few patients contributed both blood and tumor specimens.

V lost 1 base and J 3 bases, leaving 5 bases between the germline ends. Germline-derived CDR1 and CDR2 are SGHDT and YYEEEE. This CDR3 is built from 12 residues. Specified time point: after dendritic cell vaccination, including at tumor progression/relapse. Only patients with spare fresh-frozen tumor and over two years of follow-up were included. Amplification used 60 V beta primers and 13 J beta primers. The method was immunoSEQ multiplex PCR; TCRdb's version includes in-frame clones alone and lacks a portion of them. The data contain 91,000 or so clones, approximately 80% of them singletons. On this clone itself: The antigen is not known.

The chain couples TRBV5-6 to TRBJ2-7, with D unresolved. The receptor comes from a human donor with glioblastoma. The sequences come from blood, collected after dendritic cell vaccination. The CDR3 here is CASSLQNYEQYF. The CDR3 nucleotides read TGTGCCAGCAGCTTGCAGAACTACGAGCAGTACTTC.